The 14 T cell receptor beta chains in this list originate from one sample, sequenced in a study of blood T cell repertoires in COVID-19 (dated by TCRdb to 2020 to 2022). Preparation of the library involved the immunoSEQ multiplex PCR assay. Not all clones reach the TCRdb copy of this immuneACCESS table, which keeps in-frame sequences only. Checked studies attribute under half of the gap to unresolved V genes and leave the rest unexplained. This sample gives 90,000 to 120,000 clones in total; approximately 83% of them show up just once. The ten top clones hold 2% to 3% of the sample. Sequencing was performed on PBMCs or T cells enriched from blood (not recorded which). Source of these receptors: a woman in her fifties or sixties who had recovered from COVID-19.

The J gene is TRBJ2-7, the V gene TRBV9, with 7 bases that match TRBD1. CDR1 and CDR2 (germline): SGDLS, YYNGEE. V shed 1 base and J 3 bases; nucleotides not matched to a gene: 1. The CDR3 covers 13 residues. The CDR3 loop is CASSVRQGYEQYF. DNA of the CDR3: TGTGCCAGCAGCGTACGACAGGGCTACGAGCAGTACTTC.

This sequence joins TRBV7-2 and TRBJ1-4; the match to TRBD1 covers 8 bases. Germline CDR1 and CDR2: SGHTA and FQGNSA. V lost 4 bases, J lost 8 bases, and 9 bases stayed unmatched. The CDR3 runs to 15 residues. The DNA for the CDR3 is TGTGCCAGCAGCTCCTTGGACAGGGTGAACGAAAAACTGTTTTTT. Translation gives CASSSLDRVNEKLFF.

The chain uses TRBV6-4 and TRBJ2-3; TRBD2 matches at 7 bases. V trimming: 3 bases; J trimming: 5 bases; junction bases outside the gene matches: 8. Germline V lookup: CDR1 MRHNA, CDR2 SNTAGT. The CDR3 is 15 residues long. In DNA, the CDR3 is TGTGCCAGCAGTGATCGGGGAGGGCCTTTAGATACGCAGTATTTT. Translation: CASSDRGGPLDTQYF.

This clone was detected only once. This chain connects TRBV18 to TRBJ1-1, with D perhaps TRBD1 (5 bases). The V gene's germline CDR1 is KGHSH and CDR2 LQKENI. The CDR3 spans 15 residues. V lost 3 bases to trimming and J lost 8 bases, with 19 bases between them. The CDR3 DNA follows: TGTGCCAGCTCACCTTGGGGGGGGGTCATCCCGGAAGCTTTCTTT. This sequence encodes CASSPWGGVIPEAFF. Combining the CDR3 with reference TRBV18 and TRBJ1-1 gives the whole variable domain NAGVMQNPRHLVRRRGQEARLRCSPMKGHSHVYWYRQLPEEGLKFMVYLQKENIIDESGMPKERFSAEFPKEGPSILRIQQVVRGDSAAYFCASSPWGGVIPEAFFGQGTRLTVV.

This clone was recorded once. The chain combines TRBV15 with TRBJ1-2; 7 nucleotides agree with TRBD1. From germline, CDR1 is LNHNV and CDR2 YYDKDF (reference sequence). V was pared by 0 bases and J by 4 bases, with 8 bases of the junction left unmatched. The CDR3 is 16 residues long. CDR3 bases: TGTGCCACCAGCAGAGATCTAGGCAGGGGGGTCTATGGCTACACCTTC. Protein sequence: CATSRDLGRGVYGYTF.

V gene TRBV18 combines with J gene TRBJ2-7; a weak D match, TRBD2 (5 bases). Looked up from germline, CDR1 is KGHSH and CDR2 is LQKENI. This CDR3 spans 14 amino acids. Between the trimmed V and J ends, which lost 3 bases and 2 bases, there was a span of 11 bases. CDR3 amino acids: CASSPTNGAYEQYF. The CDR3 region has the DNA TGTGCCAGCTCACCGACTAACGGAGCCTACGAGCAGTACTTC.

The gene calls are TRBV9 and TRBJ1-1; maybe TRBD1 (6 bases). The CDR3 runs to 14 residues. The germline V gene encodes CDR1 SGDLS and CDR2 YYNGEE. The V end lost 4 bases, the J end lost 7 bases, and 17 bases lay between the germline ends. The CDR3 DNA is TGTGCCAGCAGCCGAACACAGGGCCCTAATGAAGCTTTCTTT. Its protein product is CASSRTQGPNEAFF. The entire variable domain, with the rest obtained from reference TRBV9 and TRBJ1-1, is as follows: DSGVTQTPKHLITATGQRVTLRCSPRSGDLSVYWYQQSLDQGLQFLIQYYNGEERAKGNILERFSAQQFPDLHSELNLSSLELGDSALYFCASSRTQGPNEAFFGQGTRLTVV.

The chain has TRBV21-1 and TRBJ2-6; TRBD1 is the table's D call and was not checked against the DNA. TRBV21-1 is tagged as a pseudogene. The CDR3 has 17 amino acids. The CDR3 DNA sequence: TGTGCCAGCAGAGGGACAGAGAATATATCTGGGGCCAACGTCCTGACTTTC. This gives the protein CASRGTENISGANVLTF.

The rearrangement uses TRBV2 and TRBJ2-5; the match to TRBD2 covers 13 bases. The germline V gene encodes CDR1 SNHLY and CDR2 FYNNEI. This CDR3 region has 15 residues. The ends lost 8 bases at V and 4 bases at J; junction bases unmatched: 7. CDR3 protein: CASGLAGAAVETQYF. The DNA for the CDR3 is TGTGCCAGCGGACTAGCGGGGGCGGCTGTAGAGACCCAGTACTTC.

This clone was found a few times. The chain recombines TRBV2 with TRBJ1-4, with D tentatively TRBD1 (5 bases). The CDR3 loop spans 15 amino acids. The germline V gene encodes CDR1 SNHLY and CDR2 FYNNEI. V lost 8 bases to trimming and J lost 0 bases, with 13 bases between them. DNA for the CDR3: TGTGCCAGCGTAAGGGGTGGTGCAACTAATGAAAAACTGTTTTTT. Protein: CASVRGGATNEKLFF.

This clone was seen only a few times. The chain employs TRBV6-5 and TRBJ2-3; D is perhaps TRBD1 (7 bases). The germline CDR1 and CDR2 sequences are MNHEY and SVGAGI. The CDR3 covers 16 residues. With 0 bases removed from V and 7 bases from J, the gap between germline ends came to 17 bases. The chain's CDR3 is CASSYSSLAGGHTQYF. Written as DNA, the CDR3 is TGTGCCAGCAGTTACTCTTCACTAGCAGGGGGGCATACGCAGTATTTT.

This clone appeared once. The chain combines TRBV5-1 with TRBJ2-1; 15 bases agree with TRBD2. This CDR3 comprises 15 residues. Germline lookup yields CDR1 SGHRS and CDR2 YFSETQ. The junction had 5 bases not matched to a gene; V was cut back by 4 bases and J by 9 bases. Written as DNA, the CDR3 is TGCGCCAGCAGCCCGGGACTAGCGGGAGGAGGTGAGCAGTTCTTC. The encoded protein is CASSPGLAGGGEQFF. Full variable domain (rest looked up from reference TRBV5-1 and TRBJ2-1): KAGVTQTPRYLIKTRGQQVTLSCSPISGHRSVSWYQQTPGQGLQFLFEYFSETQRNKGNFPGRFSGRQFSNSRSEMNVSTLELGDSALYLCASSPGLAGGGEQFFGPGTRLTVL.

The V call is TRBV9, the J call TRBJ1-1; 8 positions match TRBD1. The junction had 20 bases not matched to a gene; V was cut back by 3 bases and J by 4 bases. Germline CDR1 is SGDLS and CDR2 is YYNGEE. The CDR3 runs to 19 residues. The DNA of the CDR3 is TGTGCCAGCAGCGGACGGACAGGGACAGACCCTAGAGGGGGCACTGAAGCTTTCTTT. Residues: CASSGRTGTDPRGGTEAFF.

This CDR3 reads CASSQVVVGGSNEQYF. The CDR3 DNA reads as TGTGCCAGCAGCCAAGTCGTAGTAGGGGGAAGCAACGAGCAGTACTTC. The chain links TRBV3-1 (or the pseudogene TRBV3-2) to TRBJ2-7; maybe TRBD1 (6 bases). Germline V gene sequence: CDR1 LGHDT, CDR2 YNNKEL (reference sequence). CDR3 size: 16 residues. V dropped 1 base and J dropped 5 bases, with 18 bases sitting between them.